This TCR beta chain was identified during a study of early T cells in non-severe SARS-CoV-2 infection. Study-wide results and limits: The VDJdb matching leaned toward anti-spike CD8 responses and overlooked private and CD4 specificities.

The protocol attached unique molecular identifiers to individual cDNA molecules. TCRdb reprocessed the 5' RACE reads via MiXCR and lists one record per CDR3 protein. The sample holds 45,000 to 65,000 distinct CDR3 sequences, roughly 12% seen once. Germline assignment: CDR1 SGHRS and CDR2 YFSETQ. The CDR3 is 13 residues long. V was trimmed by 1 base and J by 3 bases, leaving 7 bases between them. This clonotype was picked up a small number of times. Antigen unknown. The origin of this receptor is an adult who was a healthcare worker with PCR-confirmed SARS-CoV-2 infection or an uninfected control (not recorded which). V and J are TRBV5-1 and TRBJ2-5, with a tentative D call TRBD2 (5 bases). The source material was whole blood, sampled at baseline. CDR3 residues: CASSLMREETQYF. CDR3 bases: TGCGCCAGCAGCTTGATGAGGGAAGAGACCCAGTACTTC.